The 31 T cell receptor beta chains listed next were all sequenced from one sample in a study of cytomegalovirus exposure and HLA in healthy donors. The PCR ran on 60 Vbeta and 13 Jbeta primers. Some clones are missing from TCRdb's copy, which holds only in-frame ones; the method was immunoSEQ multiplex PCR. The data contain about 120,000 clones, approximately 76% of them singletons. Sequencing was carried out using PBMCs. These receptors were obtained from a man aged 55 to 69 in good health and CMV-seropositive.

V is TRBV7-2 and J is TRBJ1-6; a weak D match, TRBD1 (5 bases). Between the trimmed V and J ends, which lost 2 bases and 10 bases, there was a span of 9 bases. Germline V gives CDR1 SGHTA, CDR2 FQGNSA. This CDR3 has 13 amino acids. CDR3 nucleotide sequence: TGTGCCAGCAGCTTATATGGGGGGTCACCCCTCCACTTT. It encodes CASSLYGGSPLHF.

The rearrangement links TRBV4-1 to TRBJ2-1, with 12 bases matching TRBD2. Germline CDR1 and CDR2: MGHRA and YSYEKL. This CDR3 spans 19 amino acids. Unmatched junction bases numbered 10, after V lost 4 bases and J lost 0 bases. The CDR3 sequence: CASSPYALTSGSSYNEQFF. The CDR3, as DNA: TGCGCCAGCAGCCCCTACGCCCTGACTAGCGGGAGCTCCTACAATGAGCAGTTCTTC.

The chain employs TRBV5-1 and TRBJ1-3; 8 nucleotides align to TRBD1. Per germline, CDR1 SGHRS and CDR2 YFSETQ. V shed 2 bases, J shed 4 bases, and the junction held 5 bases outside the gene matches. CDR3 length: 15 residues. CDR3 sequence (DNA): TGCGCCAGCAGCTTCACGACAGGGGTCGGAAACACCATATATTTT. Translating it yields CASSFTTGVGNTIYF.

The chain joins TRBV7-9 to TRBJ2-1, with 9 bases identical to TRBD1. Trimming cost V 5 bases and J 1 base; bases outside gene matches: 3. The CDR3 is made up of 15 amino acids. The germline V gene encodes CDR1 SEHNR and CDR2 FQNEAQ (reference sequence). CDR3 residues: CASSLQGASYNEQFF. The DNA for the CDR3 is TGTGCCAGCAGCCTACAGGGGGCGTCCTACAATGAGCAGTTCTTC.

The rearrangement links TRBV18 to TRBJ2-2; 7 bases are a match to TRBD1. Trimming removed 5 bases from V and 0 bases from J; junction bases left unmatched: 9. Germline values: CDR1 KGHSH, CDR2 LQKENI. The CDR3 is 17 residues long. CDR3 nucleotides: TGTGCCAGCTCATCCTCCCGACAGGGATCGAACACCGGGGAGCTGTTTTTT. Its translation is CASSSSRQGSNTGELFF.

The chain carries TRBV7-6 and TRBJ1-1; TRBD1 matches 10 bases. The junction had 8 bases not matched to a gene; V was cut back by 5 bases and J by 5 bases. The CDR3 has 15 amino acids. Germline lookup yields CDR1 SGHVS and CDR2 FNYEAQ. The CDR3 DNA sequence: TGTGCCAGCAGCCGGGACAGGGGATTATGGACTGAAGCTTTCTTT. This codes for CASSRDRGLWTEAFF.

Concerning this clone: The junction departs from the called germline gene at one end, perhaps through a read error. The chain carries TRBV9 and TRBJ1-1; D might be TRBD1 (5 bases). CDR1 SGDLS and CDR2 YYNGEE come from the germline V gene. The CDR3 sequence is 15 residues long. CDR3 in DNA: TGTGCCAGCAGTCTTACGGGACGGGGGAACAATGAAGCTTTCTTT. Translation: CASSLTGRGNNEAFF.

The V gene is TRBV9, the J gene TRBJ2-5; D unclear. The CDR3 is made up of 14 amino acids. Germline CDR1 SGDLS, CDR2 YYNGEE. V shed 8 bases and J shed 2 bases, with 16 bases lying between them. The CDR3 here is CASTRAGAQETQYF. CDR3 DNA sequence: TGTGCCAGTACTCGAGCAGGCGCTCAAGAGACCCAGTACTTC.

V gene TRBV28 combines with J gene TRBJ2-1; 7 nucleotides align to TRBD1. The V segment lost 3 bases and the J segment 8 bases; nucleotides outside the gene matches: 4. Germline V gene lookup returns CDR1 MDHEN and CDR2 SYDVKM. The CDR3 contains 13 residues. The CDR3 is CASSFTGVYEQFF. CDR3 bases: TGTGCCAGCAGTTTTACAGGGGTCTATGAGCAGTTCTTC.

The rearrangement uses TRBV28 and TRBJ2-7; 7 bases line up with TRBD1. The CDR3 totals 14 residues. The germline V gene has CDR1 MDHEN and CDR2 SYDVKM. V lost 8 bases, J lost 3 bases, and 10 bases stayed unmatched. The CDR3 region is CASGDSFSFYEQYF. The CDR3 DNA reads TGTGCCAGCGGGGACAGCTTCTCGTTCTACGAGCAGTACTTC.

The genes are TRBV5-8 and TRBJ1-5; D not resolved. Germline CDR1 and CDR2: SGHTS and YDEGEE. The CDR3 runs to 13 residues. Trimming cost V 3 bases and J 5 bases, with 9 bases left between them. CDR3 DNA sequence: TGTGCCAGCAGCTCGAATACTTATCAGCCCCAGCATTTT. Amino acids: CASSSNTYQPQHF.

This chain joins TRBV10-3 and TRBJ2-5, with 9 bases matching TRBD1. The assigned J gene may be wrong: the sequence end matches TRBJ2-7 better. The CDR3 spans 16 residues. Germline loops: CDR1 ENHRY, CDR2 SYGVKD. DNA of the CDR3: TGTGCCATCAGTGACGCCAGAGACAGGGGGGCCCTCGAGCAGTACTTC. This gives the protein CAISDARDRGALEQYF.

In DNA form, the CDR3 reads TGTGCCAGCTACCCTGCAGCGGGAGGGCTCAATGAGCAGTTCTTC. Its translation: CASYPAAGGLNEQFF. The chain combines TRBV18 with TRBJ2-1, with 10 bases lining up with TRBD2. V gave up 7 bases and J gave up 6 bases; unmatched junction bases: 9. Germline CDR1 KGHSH, CDR2 LQKENI. The CDR3 is 15 residues long. Full variable domain (missing parts from reference TRBV18 and TRBJ2-1): NAGVMQNPRHLVRRRGQEARLRCSPMKGHSHVYWYRQLPEEGLKFMVYLQKENIIDESGMPKERFSAEFPKEGPSILRIQQVVRGDSAAYFCASYPAAGGLNEQFFGPGTRLTVL.

This sequence joins TRBV13 and TRBJ2-7, with D possibly TRBD2 on 5 matching bases. The CDR3 is made up of 13 amino acids. CDR1 is PRHDT and CDR2 is FYEKMQ in the germline V gene (reference sequence). V lost 6 bases and J lost 3, with 12 bases in between. The CDR3 DNA follows: TGTGCCAGCAGTCCCAACCGGGGCTACGAGCAGTACTTC. Amino acid sequence: CASSPNRGYEQYF.

The chain recombines TRBV28 with TRBJ1-4; TRBD1 might be the D (5 bases). Germline CDR1 reads MDHEN; CDR2 reads SYDVKM. The CDR3 is made up of 18 amino acids. V was cut by 1 base and J by 8 bases, with 23 bases left in between. The CDR3 reads CASSLSPSSGRVWEKLFF. The CDR3 bases are TGTGCCAGCAGTTTATCCCCTTCTTCGGGCAGGGTCTGGGAAAAACTGTTTTTT.

This chain joins TRBV5-1 and TRBJ2-1; 9 bases line up with TRBD2. Trimming removed 0 bases from V and 10 bases from J; junction bases left unmatched: 8. This CDR3 spans 15 amino acids. From germline, CDR1 is SGHRS and CDR2 YFSETQ. The CDR3 region has the DNA TGCGCCAGCAGCTTGGGGGCTAGCGGGGTCGGCGAGCAGTTCTTC. Protein sequence: CASSLGASGVGEQFF.

V usage is TRBV5-4 and J usage is TRBJ1-2, with D tentatively TRBD1 (6 bases). Trimming stripped 9 bases from V and 4 bases from J, with 19 bases between. The germline V gene has CDR1 SGHNT and CDR2 YYREEE (reference sequence). CDR3 length: 14 amino acids. CDR3 sequence (DNA): TGTGCCATAGCGGGGGGCCACCCCTCCTATGGCTACACCTTC. Amino acid sequence: CAIAGGHPSYGYTF. The full variable domain, completed using reference TRBV5-4 and TRBJ1-2, is ETGVTQSPTHLIKTRGQQVTLRCSSQSGHNTVSWYQQALGQGPQFIFQYYREEENGRGNFPPRFSGLQFPNYSSELNVNALELDDSALYLCAIAGGHPSYGYTFGSGTRLTVV.

The CDR3 here is CATSRDTGSSYNEQFF. The CDR3 DNA is TGTGCCACCAGCAGAGATACAGGGAGCTCCTACAATGAGCAGTTCTTC. This rearrangement joins TRBV15 to TRBJ2-1, with a possible D match to TRBD1 (6 bases). Trimming stripped 0 bases from V and 0 bases from J, with 9 bases between. The CDR3 runs to 16 residues. The germline V gene has CDR1 LNHNV and CDR2 YYDKDF (reference sequence).

This clone showed up just a few times. The V call is TRBV18, the J call TRBJ2-2; tentatively, D is TRBD1 (6 bases). Trimming cost V 8 bases and J 4 bases, with 17 bases left between them. Germline V gene sequence: CDR1 KGHSH, CDR2 LQKENI. This CDR3 spans 15 amino acids. The CDR3 DNA follows: TGTGCCAGCCAAGACAGGCCCCTAGGCACCGGGGAGCTGTTTTTT. Its protein product is CASQDRPLGTGELFF.

CDR3 bases: TGTGCCTGGAGTGTAGCCTCCCGGGGTCATTCACCCCTCCACTTT. Translated, it gives CAWSVASRGHSPLHF. This chain uses TRBV30 with TRBJ1-6, with D unresolved. Trimming took 0 bases from V and 8 from J, leaving 14 bases between them. This CDR3 has 15 residues. Germline-derived CDR1 and CDR2 are GTSNPN and SVGIG (reference sequence).

V and J are TRBV4-2 and TRBJ2-7; D possibly corresponds to TRBD2 (6 bases). The V gene's germline CDR1 is LGHNA and CDR2 YNFKEQ. This CDR3 is 14 amino acids long. V lost 6 bases and J lost 5, with 17 bases in between. In DNA, the CDR3 is TGTGCCAGCAGTTTGGGACTTCAGATCAACGAGCAGTACTTC. As protein: CASSLGLQINEQYF.

The rearrangement joins TRBV6-1 to TRBJ1-2; a weak D match, TRBD1 (5 bases). CDR3 size: 15 residues. Trimming took 6 bases from V and 2 from J, leaving 16 bases between them. CDR1 and CDR2 from the germline V gene are MNHNS and SASEGT. This CDR3 is CASSLDRQWNYGYTF. The CDR3 DNA sequence: TGTGCCAGCAGCCTCGACCGACAGTGGAACTATGGCTACACCTTC.

The J gene is TRBJ1-5, the V gene TRBV2, with unresolved D. Trimming cost V 7 bases and J 4 bases, with 8 bases left between them. The CDR3 sequence is 12 residues long. Germline loops: CDR1 SNHLY, CDR2 FYNNEI. The CDR3 here is CASTTGNQPQHF. CDR3 bases: TGTGCCAGCACCACGGGGAATCAGCCCCAGCATTTT.

This clone came up a few times. V gene TRBV28 combines with J gene TRBJ1-5; 7 bases align to TRBD1. CDR3 length equals 15 residues. V lost 1 base, J lost 4 bases, and 4 bases stayed unmatched. The germline V gene encodes CDR1 MDHEN and CDR2 SYDVKM. CDR3 protein: CASSLLGTANQPQHF. The CDR3 coding sequence is TGTGCCAGCAGTTTATTGGGGACAGCTAATCAGCCCCAGCATTTT.

The table lists this clone with a few counts. The chain carries TRBV19 and TRBJ2-1, with 8 positions matching TRBD2. This CDR3 spans 14 amino acids. V shed 5 bases and J 3 bases; nucleotides not matched to a gene: 3. Germline loops: CDR1 LNHDA, CDR2 SQIVND (reference sequence). The CDR3 region is CASSPSGFYNEQFF. DNA of the CDR3: TGTGCCAGTAGTCCTAGCGGGTTCTACAATGAGCAGTTCTTC.

The genes are TRBV28 and TRBJ2-7; tentatively, D is TRBD2 (5 bases). CDR1 is MDHEN and CDR2 is SYDVKM in the germline V gene. The ends were cut back, 7 bases at V and 0 bases at J, with 10 bases in the middle. The CDR3 sequence is 13 residues long. The CDR3 loop is CASNTGSSYEQYF. The CDR3 DNA reads TGTGCCAGCAACACGGGGTCCTCCTACGAGCAGTACTTC.

This clone showed up just once. The V gene is TRBV4-2, the J gene TRBJ1-1; 11 bases line up with TRBD1. V trimming: 0 bases; J trimming: 5 bases; junction bases outside the gene matches: 11. The germline V gene has CDR1 LGHNA and CDR2 YNFKEQ. CDR3 length: 18 amino acids. CDR3 loop: CASSQDRTGGSFRTEAFF. As DNA, the CDR3 is TGTGCCAGCAGCCAAGATAGGACAGGGGGCTCTTTTAGGACTGAAGCTTTCTTT.

This clone turned up a few times. The genes are TRBV5-6 and TRBJ1-2; D gene ambiguous. Germline V gene data show CDR1 as SGHDT and CDR2 as YYEEEE. This CDR3 region has 13 residues. Trimming stripped 4 bases from V and 2 bases from J, with 9 bases between. The CDR3, as DNA: TGTGCCAGCAGCCCCGACGGGAACTATGGCTACACCTTC. It translates to CASSPDGNYGYTF.

The gene calls are TRBV28 and TRBJ1-2, with TRBD1 matching 10 bases. This CDR3 region has 16 residues. V lost 8 bases, J lost 5 bases, and 14 bases stayed unmatched. Germline V gives CDR1 MDHEN, CDR2 SYDVKM. The DNA of the CDR3 is TGTGCCAGCTACCCGGGACAGGGGTTTGGTGGTTATGGCTACACCTTC. Translated: CASYPGQGFGGYGYTF.

This chain joins TRBV7-2 and TRBJ1-1; D may be TRBD1 (6 bases). V was cut by 3 bases and J by 4 bases, with 12 bases left in between. The CDR3 contains 14 residues. The germline V gene has CDR1 SGHTA and CDR2 FQGNSA. The DNA of the CDR3 is TGTGCCAGCAGCTTCGGACAGTGGGGCACTGAAGCTTTCTTT. This gives the protein CASSFGQWGTEAFF.

The J gene is TRBJ1-1, the V gene TRBV4-2, with TRBD1 matching over 10 bases. The CDR3 covers 15 residues. J lost 3 bases, V lost 4 bases, and 5 bases had no gene match. Germline values: CDR1 LGHNA, CDR2 YNFKEQ. The CDR3 DNA reads TGTGCCAGCAGCCCTTGGACAGGGGGTGACACTGAAGCTTTCTTT. Its protein product is CASSPWTGGDTEAFF.